This T cell receptor (beta chain) was observed in a study of early T cells in non-severe SARS-CoV-2 infection. Study information: The input, bulk RNA from unsorted whole blood, was sequenced, and chains were unpaired. Study-wide findings and caveats: Database matching using VDJdb favored anti-spike CD8 responses, with private and CD4 specificities left missing.

Unique molecular identifier tags were affixed to discrete cDNA molecules. TCRdb re-derived calls from the 5' RACE reads in MiXCR, one entry per CDR3 protein. The sample shows 70,000 to 90,000 distinct CDR3 sequences, around 15% of them seen only once. On this clonotype: Its cognate antigen is unknown. A much larger clone lies a single base off, so this may be a read error.

The source material was whole blood. This TCR derives from an adult who was a healthcare worker with PCR-confirmed SARS-CoV-2 infection or an uninfected control (not recorded which).

The CDR3, as DNA: TGTGCCAGCGGGGAAAACGCCATATATTTT. Residues: CASGENAIYF. This sequence joins TRBV12-3 or TRBV12-4 and TRBJ1-3; the D is unclear. The CDR3 totals 10 residues.